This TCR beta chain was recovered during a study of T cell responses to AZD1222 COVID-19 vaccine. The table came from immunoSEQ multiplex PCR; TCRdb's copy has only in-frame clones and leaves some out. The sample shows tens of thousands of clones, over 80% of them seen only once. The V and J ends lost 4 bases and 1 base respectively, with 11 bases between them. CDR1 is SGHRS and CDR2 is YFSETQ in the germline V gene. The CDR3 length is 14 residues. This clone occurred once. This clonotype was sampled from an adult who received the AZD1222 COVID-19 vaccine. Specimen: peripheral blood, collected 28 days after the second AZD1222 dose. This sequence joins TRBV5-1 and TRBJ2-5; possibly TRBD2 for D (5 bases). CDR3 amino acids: CASSLNGVQETQYF. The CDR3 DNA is TGCGCCAGCAGCCTAAACGGGGTCCAAGAGACCCAGTACTTC.